This T cell receptor (beta chain) appears in the sequencing data of a study of T-cell reconstitution after alpha-beta-depleted transplantation in children. Whole-study results and caveats: Recipient T cells and thymic progenitors that survived were the source of the high TCRbeta diversity seen at day 60 in some patients. Where alpha-beta T cells came from about two months after transplant was reportedly several hundred expanded graft clones. Newly made T cells mostly supplied T-cell counts and diversity one year after transplant.

Unique molecular identifiers were incorporated into the prepared TCRbeta library. MiXCR, run by TCRdb on the PCR reads, gives a single entry per CDR3 protein. The sample lists more than 200,000 distinct CDR3 sequences, 7% to 9% occurring once. This clonotype was picked up a small number of times. Its cognate antigen is unknown. Sequenced here: PBMCs, mostly from graft donor cells, sampled 360 days after TCRalphabeta/CD19-depleted stem cell transplant. The clonotype was recovered from a male patient between 2 and 10 years old who had a stem cell transplant for acute myeloid leukemia, so the T cells may come from the graft donor.

This CDR3 reads CSVEDLAGRGADTQYF. For the CDR3, the DNA is TGCAGCGTTGAAGATCTCGCGGGACGCGGGGCAGATACGCAGTATTTT. V gene TRBV29-1 combines with J gene TRBJ2-3, with D maybe TRBD2 (6 bases). Looked up from germline, CDR1 is SQVTM and CDR2 is ANQGSEA. The CDR3 totals 16 residues. V was cut by 0 bases and J by 4 bases, with 17 bases left in between.